The 7 T cell receptor beta chains reported below all come from one sample, sequenced in a study of blood T cell repertoires in COVID-19. Data came from immunoSEQ multiplex PCR; TCRdb stores just in-frame clones and leaves some out. The sample lists roughly 220,000 clones, 82% occurring once. Sequencing was done on a sample of peripheral blood. The source of these receptors is an elderly woman with COVID-19, enrolled during active disease.

The chain combines TRBV18 with TRBJ1-1; TRBD1 agrees at 8 bases. Germline CDR1 reads KGHSH; CDR2 reads LQKENI. Unmatched junction bases numbered 10, after V lost 3 bases and J lost 4 bases. The CDR3 length is 16 residues. CDR3 in DNA: TGTGCCAGCTCACCGGAGACAGGGGACGTTGGCACTGAAGCTTTCTTT. Translation: CASSPETGDVGTEAFF.

V is TRBV7-2 and J is TRBJ2-7, with 8 bases aligning to TRBD2. With 5 bases clipped from V and 2 bases from J, the junction kept 8 bases outside the gene matches. This CDR3 comprises 15 residues. Germline loops: CDR1 SGHTA, CDR2 FQGNSA. The CDR3 protein is CASSPGGGTTYEQYF. CDR3 nucleotides: TGTGCCAGCAGCCCAGGCGGGGGGACTACCTACGAGCAGTACTTC.

Only a few counts were recorded for this clone. The chain combines TRBV11-3 with TRBJ2-2; D is perhaps TRBD2 (6 bases). Germline V CDR1 and CDR2: SGHNT, YENEEA. This CDR3 has 15 residues. V lost 1 base to trimming and J lost 2 bases, with 8 bases between them. This CDR3 reads CASSLGGTNTGELFF. DNA for the CDR3: TGTGCCAGCAGCTTAGGAGGGACTAACACCGGGGAGCTGTTTTTT.

The chain carries TRBV24-1 and TRBJ2-3, with 9 bases identical to TRBD2. CDR3 length: 15 amino acids. Germline loops: CDR1 KGHDR, CDR2 SFDVKD. The junction had 3 bases not matched to a gene; V was cut back by 4 bases and J by 2 bases. The CDR3: CATSEASGATDTQYF. Here the CDR3 DNA reads TGTGCCACCAGTGAGGCTAGCGGGGCCACAGATACGCAGTATTTT.

The chain joins TRBV5-4 to TRBJ2-3; D unresolved. The V gene's germline CDR1 is SGHNT and CDR2 YYREEE (reference sequence). This CDR3 is built from 14 residues. The germline V and J ends were trimmed by 1 base and 2 bases, with 8 bases remaining between them. CDR3 loop: CASSLTRTTDTQYF. CDR3 sequence (DNA): TGTGCCAGCAGCTTGACCAGAACCACAGATACGCAGTATTTT.

This clone has just a few counts. The rearrangement joins TRBV7-2 to TRBJ1-5; TRBD1 matches at 7 bases. Germline CDR1 is SGHTA and CDR2 is FQGNSA. The V gene end was trimmed by 6 bases and the J gene end by 3 bases; junction bases not matched to a gene: 8. The length of the CDR3 is 15 residues. The CDR3 DNA reads TGTGCCAGCAGTCTAAAGGGGGCGGACAATCAGCCCCAGCATTTT. It translates to CASSLKGADNQPQHF. Using reference TRBV7-2 and TRBJ1-5 for the parts outside the CDR3, the full variable domain is GAGVSQSPSNKVTEKGKDVELRCDPISGHTALYWYRQSLGQGLEFLIYFQGNSAPDKSGLPSDRFSAERTGGSVSTLTIQRTQQEDSAVYLCASSLKGADNQPQHFGDGTRLSIL.

The chain is built from TRBV6-5 and TRBJ1-2, with no clear D. There are 11 residues in the CDR3. Germline V lookup: CDR1 MNHEY, CDR2 SVGAGI. The ends were cut back, 9 bases at V and 1 base at J, with 6 bases in the middle. CDR3: CASGDNYGYTF. CDR3 bases: TGTGCCAGTGGAGATAACTATGGCTACACCTTC.